Listed below are T cell receptor beta chains from one sample, sequenced in a study of cytomegalovirus exposure and HLA in healthy donors. Sequencing used immunoSEQ multiplex PCR; TCRdb keeps in-frame clones, though not all of them. The profile shows some 150,000 clones, 75% to 80% of them singletons. The sample comprised PBMCs. The receptors derive from a woman between 25 and 40 years old in good health and CMV-seronegative. The CDR3 runs from the conserved cysteine through the conserved F or W. Fields, in order: clone size, D gene, V gene, J gene, CDR3 DNA, CDR3 protein. D genes are given only for firm matches. A row's size may be missing; if present it is once, few, many or a size class.

abundance: few
d_gene: .
v_gene: TRBV13
j_gene: TRBJ2-7
CDR3nt: TGTGCCAGCAGCTTAGGTACACAGGGTGACTCCTACGAGCAGTACTTC
CDR3aa: CASSLGTQGDSYEQYF

abundance: .
d_gene: .
v_gene: TRBV4-3
j_gene: TRBJ2-4
CDR3nt: TGCGCCAGCAGCCAAGATCCCATAGAGGGTGGAGACATTCAGTACTTC
CDR3aa: CASSQDPIEGGDIQYF

abundance: .
d_gene: TRBD1
v_gene: TRBV29-1
j_gene: TRBJ1-2
CDR3nt: TGCAGCGTCCAGTCCCGGGACAGGCGCGGACTAAAGGTCTGGGGGTATGGCTACACCTTC
CDR3aa: CSVQSRDRRGLKVWGYGYTF

abundance: .
d_gene: TRBD1
v_gene: TRBV9
j_gene: TRBJ1-2
CDR3nt: TGTGCCAGCAGCGTTGCGGACAGGGTGTATGGCCACACCTTC
CDR3aa: CASSVADRVYGHTF

abundance: .
d_gene: TRBD1
v_gene: TRBV6-1
j_gene: TRBJ1-4
CDR3nt: TGTGCCAGCAGTGGAGGGGGCTACCTTGAAAAACTGTTTTTT
CDR3aa: CASSGGGYLEKLFF

abundance: .
d_gene: .
v_gene: TRBV6-5
j_gene: TRBJ1-5
CDR3nt: TGTGCCAGCAGTCGCGGGCCGGGGGATCAGCCCCAGCATTTT
CDR3aa: CASSRGPGDQPQHF

abundance: .
d_gene: .
v_gene: TRBV7-3
j_gene: TRBJ2-7
CDR3nt: TGTGCCAGCAGCTTAAGTGAGGGCGAGCAGTACTTC
CDR3aa: CASSLSEGEQYF

abundance: .
d_gene: .
v_gene: TRBV4-3
j_gene: TRBJ2-7
CDR3nt: TGCGCCAGCAGCCGTGAACCGGGGTCAAGGCTCGAGCAGTACTTC
CDR3aa: CASSREPGSRLEQYF

abundance: .
d_gene: .
v_gene: TRBV27
j_gene: TRBJ1-6
CDR3nt: TGTGCCAGCAGTTTCGACAGAAATTCACCCCTCCACTTT
CDR3aa: CASSFDRNSPLHF

abundance: .
d_gene: .
v_gene: TRBV27
j_gene: TRBJ1-5
CDR3nt: TGTGCCAGCAGGAGAGACAATCAGCCCCAGCATTTT
CDR3aa: CASRRDNQPQHF

abundance: .
d_gene: TRBD2
v_gene: TRBV7-3
j_gene: TRBJ2-3
CDR3nt: TGTGCCAGCAGGGCGGGGGGCACAGATACGCAGTATTTT
CDR3aa: CASRAGGTDTQYF

abundance: .
d_gene: .
v_gene: TRBV11-2
j_gene: TRBJ1-5
CDR3nt: TGTGCCAGCAGCCTTTCTAATGGTGTTCAGCCCCAGCATTTT
CDR3aa: CASSLSNGVQPQHF

abundance: .
d_gene: TRBD1
v_gene: TRBV10-1
j_gene: TRBJ2-3
CDR3nt: TGCGCCACCGGACAGGGGGCAGGGGATACGCAGTATTTT
CDR3aa: CATGQGAGDTQYF

abundance: .
d_gene: TRBD1
v_gene: TRBV4-3
j_gene: TRBJ1-2
CDR3nt: TGCGCCAGCAGCCAAGAGACAGGGTCTAACTATGGCTACACCTTC
CDR3aa: CASSQETGSNYGYTF

abundance: .
d_gene: TRBD2
v_gene: TRBV7-2
j_gene: TRBJ2-7
CDR3nt: TGTGCCAGCTTGCCGACAGCGGGGGCCACCTACGAGCAGTACTTC
CDR3aa: CASLPTAGATYEQYF

abundance: .
d_gene: TRBD1
v_gene: TRBV28
j_gene: TRBJ1-5
CDR3nt: TGTGCCAGCAGTTTAGGAACAGGGGGTCAGCCCCAGCATTTT
CDR3aa: CASSLGTGGQPQHF

abundance: few
d_gene: .
v_gene: TRBV19
j_gene: TRBJ1-1
CDR3nt: TGTGCCAGTAGTAAGTACGGAGGGTTAGGCACTGAAGCTTTCTTT
CDR3aa: CASSKYGGLGTEAFF

abundance: .
d_gene: TRBD2
v_gene: TRBV7-6
j_gene: TRBJ2-1
CDR3nt: TGTGCCAGCAGCTTGTTCCCCCCTAGCGGGGACCATGAGCAGTTCTTC
CDR3aa: CASSLFPPSGDHEQFF

abundance: .
d_gene: .
v_gene: TRBV7-2
j_gene: TRBJ1-1
CDR3nt: TGTGCCAGCAGCCCTCAAACTCAAGCGGGAGGGGCTGAAGCTTTCTTT
CDR3aa: CASSPQTQAGGAEAFF

abundance: few
d_gene: .
v_gene: TRBV4-1
j_gene: TRBJ1-1
CDR3nt: TGCGCCAGCAGCCAAGAATTCGTTGGCAGGGCGAACCCTGAAGCTTTCTTT
CDR3aa: CASSQEFVGRANPEAFF

abundance: .
d_gene: TRBD1
v_gene: TRBV10-1
j_gene: TRBJ1-4
CDR3nt: TGCGCCAGCAGGGGGACAGTGGACGAAAAACTGTTTTTT
CDR3aa: CASRGTVDEKLFF

abundance: once
d_gene: .
v_gene: TRBV19
j_gene: TRBJ1-3
CDR3nt: TGTGCCAGTAGTATGGTTACAGTCCTTGGAAACACCATATATTTT
CDR3aa: CASSMVTVLGNTIYF

abundance: .
d_gene: .
v_gene: TRBV29-1
j_gene: TRBJ1-2
CDR3nt: TGCAGCGTTGGTGATGGCAGAGGCTACACCTTC
CDR3aa: CSVGDGRGYTF

abundance: once
d_gene: .
v_gene: TRBV27
j_gene: TRBJ1-2
CDR3nt: TGTGCCAGCAGTCGGGTTGGGGCCCTTACACACTATGGCTACACCTTC
CDR3aa: CASSRVGALTHYGYTF

abundance: .
d_gene: TRBD1
v_gene: TRBV20-1
j_gene: TRBJ1-1
CDR3nt: TGCAGTGCTAGCCCGGGACAGAAAGCTTTCTTT
CDR3aa: CSASPGQKAFF

abundance: .
d_gene: TRBD2
v_gene: TRBV29-1
j_gene: TRBJ2-7
CDR3nt: TGCAGCGACGGGACTAGCGGGGTCTCCTACGAACAGTACTTC
CDR3aa: CSDGTSGVSYEQYF

abundance: .
d_gene: TRBD2
v_gene: TRBV6-1
j_gene: TRBJ2-1
CDR3nt: TGTGCCAGCAGTAAGACTAGCGGGGGGAAAGTTGAGCAGTTCTTC
CDR3aa: CASSKTSGGKVEQFF

abundance: .
d_gene: TRBD1
v_gene: TRBV5-6
j_gene: TRBJ1-2
CDR3nt: TGTGCCAGCAGCCCGGGACAGGGGTTGGGTGGCTACACCTTC
CDR3aa: CASSPGQGLGGYTF

abundance: .
d_gene: TRBD1
v_gene: TRBV5-6
j_gene: TRBJ2-3
CDR3nt: TGTGCCAGCAGCTTTGAGGGGGCGGAAGATACGCAGTATTTT
CDR3aa: CASSFEGAEDTQYF

abundance: .
d_gene: .
v_gene: TRBV4-1
j_gene: TRBJ2-1
CDR3nt: TGCGCCAGCAGCCAAGATCGGCGGGAAAATGAGCAGTTCTTC
CDR3aa: CASSQDRRENEQFF

abundance: .
d_gene: .
v_gene: TRBV5-1
j_gene: TRBJ1-1
CDR3nt: TGCGCCAGCAGCTTGAGGGCAGGGGACCAAACTGGGGCTTTCTTT
CDR3aa: CASSLRAGDQTGAFF

abundance: .
d_gene: .
v_gene: TRBV6-1
j_gene: TRBJ2-7
CDR3nt: TGTGCCAGCAGTGAAGCGCCGACAGGTACCTACGAGCAGTACTTC
CDR3aa: CASSEAPTGTYEQYF

abundance: .
d_gene: TRBD1
v_gene: TRBV9
j_gene: TRBJ2-1
CDR3nt: TGTGCCAGCAGCGCCTTGACAGGGGGCGATTACAATGAGCAGTTCTTC
CDR3aa: CASSALTGGDYNEQFF

abundance: once
d_gene: .
v_gene: TRBV7-3
j_gene: TRBJ1-2
CDR3nt: TGTGCCAGCAGCTTGGGAGGATCTAACTATGGCTACACCTTC
CDR3aa: CASSLGGSNYGYTF

abundance: .
d_gene: .
v_gene: TRBV5-1
j_gene: TRBJ2-7
CDR3nt: TGCGCCAGCAGCCCTACCGGGAGCTCCTACGAGCAGTACTTC
CDR3aa: CASSPTGSSYEQYF

abundance: .
d_gene: TRBD2
v_gene: TRBV5-1
j_gene: TRBJ2-1
CDR3nt: TGCGCCAGCAGCCCGCCCGGAGAACTAGCGGATTACAATGAGCAGTTCTTC
CDR3aa: CASSPPGELADYNEQFF

abundance: .
d_gene: .
v_gene: TRBV6-5
j_gene: TRBJ1-1
CDR3nt: TGTGCCAGCAGTTACTCGTCGGGGGAAGTCGGCACTGAAGCTTTCTTT
CDR3aa: CASSYSSGEVGTEAFF

abundance: .
d_gene: TRBD1
v_gene: TRBV2
j_gene: TRBJ1-4
CDR3nt: TGTGCCAGCAGGAGCGGGACAGGGCGTGAAAAACTGTTTTTT
CDR3aa: CASRSGTGREKLFF

abundance: .
d_gene: TRBD1
v_gene: TRBV27
j_gene: TRBJ2-3
CDR3nt: TGTGCCAGCAGGAAGACAGGGACCACAGATACGCAGTATTTT
CDR3aa: CASRKTGTTDTQYF

abundance: few
d_gene: .
v_gene: TRBV9
j_gene: TRBJ2-7
CDR3nt: TGTGCCAGCAGCGTAGCGGGTTCCACCTACGAGCAGTACTTC
CDR3aa: CASSVAGSTYEQYF

abundance: few
d_gene: .
v_gene: TRBV7-9
j_gene: TRBJ2-7
CDR3nt: TGTGCCAGCAGCTCCACAGGGTACGAGCAGTACTTC
CDR3aa: CASSSTGYEQYF

abundance: .
d_gene: TRBD2
v_gene: TRBV5-6
j_gene: TRBJ2-7
CDR3nt: TGTGCCAGCAGCTTGTCACTAGCGGGGCTCTACGAGCAGTACTTC
CDR3aa: CASSLSLAGLYEQYF

abundance: .
d_gene: .
v_gene: TRBV7-2
j_gene: TRBJ2-2
CDR3nt: TGTGCCAGCTGTAGTAGCGGAGCGAACACCGGGGAGCTGTTTTTT
CDR3aa: CASCSSGANTGELFF

abundance: .
d_gene: TRBD1
v_gene: TRBV9
j_gene: TRBJ2-7
CDR3nt: TGTGCCAGCAGCGGGGGCCGGGACAGAGCCTACGAGCAGTACTTC
CDR3aa: CASSGGRDRAYEQYF

abundance: .
d_gene: TRBD1
v_gene: TRBV5-4
j_gene: TRBJ2-1
CDR3nt: TGTGCCAGCAGCGCCCGACAGGGGTACAATGAGCAGTTCTTC
CDR3aa: CASSARQGYNEQFF

abundance: .
d_gene: .
v_gene: TRBV29-1
j_gene: TRBJ1-3
CDR3nt: TGCAGCGTTCGGGTTGATGGAAACACCATATATTTT
CDR3aa: CSVRVDGNTIYF

abundance: .
d_gene: TRBD1
v_gene: TRBV9
j_gene: TRBJ1-2
CDR3nt: TGTGCCAGCAGCGTCGACAGGGTAAAGCCTAACTATGGCTACACCTTC
CDR3aa: CASSVDRVKPNYGYTF

abundance: .
d_gene: TRBD1
v_gene: TRBV5-1
j_gene: TRBJ2-2
CDR3nt: TGCGCCAGCAGCTCAACAGGGGTGAGAAACACCGGGGAGCTGTTTTTT
CDR3aa: CASSSTGVRNTGELFF

abundance: .
d_gene: .
v_gene: TRBV4-3
j_gene: TRBJ2-3
CDR3nt: TGCGCCAGCAGCCGCTCAACTAGCACAGATACGCAGTATTTT
CDR3aa: CASSRSTSTDTQYF

abundance: .
d_gene: .
v_gene: TRBV7-2
j_gene: TRBJ1-3
CDR3nt: TGTGCCAGCAGCGTTAGGAGGGGCGCAGTCGATCCCGGAAACACCATATATTTT
CDR3aa: CASSVRRGAVDPGNTIYF

abundance: .
d_gene: .
v_gene: TRBV7-9
j_gene: TRBJ2-5
CDR3nt: TGTGCCAGCAGCTCCCCCAACTTAAAAGAGACCCAGTACTTC
CDR3aa: CASSSPNLKETQYF

abundance: .
d_gene: TRBD1
v_gene: TRBV11-2
j_gene: TRBJ1-6
CDR3nt: TGTGCCAGCAGCGCACAGGGGGTTGGGAATTCACCCCTCCACTTT
CDR3aa: CASSAQGVGNSPLHF

abundance: .
d_gene: TRBD1
v_gene: TRBV10-2
j_gene: TRBJ1-2
CDR3nt: TGCGCCAGCAGTGATTGGACAGGGAGTATCGGCTATGGCTACACCTTC
CDR3aa: CASSDWTGSIGYGYTF

abundance: .
d_gene: .
v_gene: TRBV6-1
j_gene: TRBJ1-1
CDR3nt: TGTGCCAGCACTAGAACAGGGTCCAACACTGAAGCTTTCTTT
CDR3aa: CASTRTGSNTEAFF